Given below is one T cell receptor beta chain in context. Its antigen is unknown. The data belong to a study of T cell responses to AZD1222 COVID-19 vaccine. Findings of the study overall: None of the repertoires were sampled until the peak T cell response had passed. Along spike, vaccine-associated CD4 TCRs were found throughout, with dominance at 160-218 and 743-854. The sample set comprised mostly white British donors with more females, and clonal diversity was possibly underestimated. Just a handful of people given AZD1222 tested seropositive at baseline.

With V trimmed by 1 base and J by 8 bases, 9 bases remained unmatched. The germline V gene has CDR1 SGHTA and CDR2 FQGNSA. This CDR3 spans 16 amino acids. Sequencing used immunoSEQ multiplex PCR; TCRdb keeps in-frame clones, though not all of them. The sample comprises some 150,000 clones, roughly 94% of which are singletons, and around 1.3% rests with the top ten. The chain employs TRBV7-2 and TRBJ1-4; the match to TRBD1 covers 8 bases. This TCR was sampled from an adult in good health. The sample consisted of peripheral blood, taken on day 0 of AZD1222 vaccination. In nucleotides, the CDR3 is TGTGCCAGCAGCTTAGAACCCAGGGGGCTGGGGGAAAAACTGTTTTTT. This codes for CASSLEPRGLGEKLFF.